This TCR beta chain was sequenced for a study of cytomegalovirus exposure and HLA in healthy donors. Use of 60 Vbeta and 13 Jbeta primers characterized the PCR. Clones were read by immunoSEQ multiplex PCR, and TCRdb kept only the in-frame ones, dropping some. The data hold around 100,000 clones, with 65% to 80% observed a single time. With V trimmed by 5 bases and J by 2 bases, 9 bases remained unmatched. Germline V gives CDR1 SGHVS, CDR2 FQNEAQ. CDR3 length: 16 amino acids. The sequence came from a female donor in good health and CMV-seropositive. The material sequenced was PBMCs. The chain employs TRBV7-8 and TRBJ2-3; TRBD1 matches 8 bases. In DNA, the CDR3 is TGTGCCAGCAGCCAAGACCCGGGACAGGACACAGATACGCAGTATTTT. Amino acids: CASSQDPGQDTDTQYF.